These 29 T cell receptor beta chains were sequenced from one sample in a study of control samples from healthy donors and cancer patients. Repertoires were generated with immunoSEQ multiplex PCR, while TCRdb's copy carries only in-frame clones and drops some. The data contain 55,000 to 85,000 clones, over 75% of them singletons. Sequencing was carried out using PBMCs. Receptors were obtained from a woman in her 50s with head and neck cancer.

The genes are TRBV19 and TRBJ1-2; weak D call: TRBD1 (6 bases). CDR1 is LNHDA, CDR2 SQIVND, per germline (reference sequence). The length of the CDR3 is 14 residues. V was cut by 9 bases and J by 4 bases, with 18 bases left in between. Written as DNA, the CDR3 is TGTGCCAGCTCAATACAGGGAGGGGGCTATGGCTACACCTTC. It translates to CASSIQGGGYGYTF.

This chain uses TRBV7-9 with TRBJ2-5; tentatively, D is TRBD2 (6 bases). There are 16 residues in the CDR3. With 6 bases removed from V and 4 bases from J, the gap between germline ends came to 21 bases. CDR1 and CDR2 (germline): SEHNR, FQNEAQ (reference sequence). CDR3 DNA: TGTGCCAGCAGTTCACCTTTGCGGGGCTTCCGAGAGACCCAGTACTTC. Translation gives CASSSPLRGFRETQYF. Full variable domain (missing parts from reference TRBV7-9 and TRBJ2-5): DTGVSQNPRHKITKRGQNVTFRCDPISEHNRLYWYRQTLGQGPEFLTYFQNEAQLEKSRLLSDRFSAERPKGSFSTLEIQRTEQGDSAMYLCASSSPLRGFRETQYFGPGTRLLVL.

CDR3 region: CASSEESLYGYTF. CDR3 DNA sequence: TGTGCCAGCAGTGAAGAGAGTCTCTATGGCTACACCTTC. V is TRBV6-1 and J is TRBJ1-2; no reliable D call. CDR1 is MNHNS, CDR2 SASEGT, per germline. Trimming took 1 base from V and 4 from J, leaving 7 bases between them. The CDR3 is made up of 13 amino acids.

The rearrangement links TRBV14 to TRBJ2-7, with D tentatively TRBD2 (6 bases). Germline CDR1 reads SGHDN; CDR2 reads FVKESK. V was clipped by 4 bases and J by 6 bases, with 13 bases between them. This CDR3 spans 13 amino acids. This chain's CDR3 is CASSPVRGGEQYF. The CDR3 DNA reads as TGTGCCAGCAGCCCAGTGAGGGGAGGCGAGCAGTACTTC.

V is TRBV2 and J is TRBJ2-1; TRBD2 might be the D (5 bases). Per germline, CDR1 SNHLY and CDR2 FYNNEI. This CDR3 is 13 amino acids long. Trimming took off 6 bases at V and 10 bases at J, with 16 bases between the two ends. CDR3 loop: CASREARVGEQFF. The CDR3 bases are TGTGCCAGCAGGGAGGCGAGGGTTGGAGAGCAGTTCTTC.

This rearrangement joins TRBV6-2 or TRBV6-3 to TRBJ2-7, with D uncertain. CDR1 is MNHEY and CDR2 is SVGEGT in the germline V gene. The CDR3 runs to 14 residues. The ends were cut back, 7 bases at V and 0 bases at J, with 13 bases in the middle. Written as DNA, the CDR3 is TGTGCCAGCACCCCCGACGGGCCCTCCTACGAGCAGTACTTC. Protein: CASTPDGPSYEQYF.

The chain recombines TRBV15 with TRBJ1-5; D is ambiguous. There are 15 residues in the CDR3. Between the trimmed V and J ends, which lost 3 bases and 6 bases, there was a span of 15 bases. CDR1 and CDR2 (germline): LNHNV, YYDKDF (reference sequence). In nucleotides, the CDR3 is TGTGCCACCAGCAGGGGCAAGGGAGGCGGTCAGCCCCAGCATTTT. Translating gives CATSRGKGGGQPQHF.

The chain combines TRBV3-1 (or the pseudogene TRBV3-2) with TRBJ2-7; D uncertain. Germline-derived CDR1 and CDR2 are LGHDT and YNNKEL (reference sequence). This CDR3 is 13 amino acids long. V was cut by 0 bases and J by 0 bases, with 3 bases left in between. In nucleotides, the CDR3 is TGTGCCAGCAGCCAAGATAACTCCTACGAGCAGTACTTC. It is translated as CASSQDNSYEQYF.

The CDR3 is CASDRIMNTEAFF. Here the CDR3 DNA reads TGTGCCAGCGATAGGATAATGAACACTGAAGCTTTCTTT. This rearrangement joins TRBV9 to TRBJ1-1; D is uncertain. Deletions cut 7 bases from V and 0 bases from J, with 10 bases between. CDR1 is SGDLS and CDR2 is YYNGEE in the germline V gene. This CDR3 spans 13 amino acids. The whole variable domain, filled in from reference TRBV9 and TRBJ1-1, reads DSGVTQTPKHLITATGQRVTLRCSPRSGDLSVYWYQQSLDQGLQFLIQYYNGEERAKGNILERFSAQQFPDLHSELNLSSLELGDSALYFCASDRIMNTEAFFGQGTRLTVV.

This clone was detected only once. V and J are TRBV4-2 and TRBJ1-2; D call uncertain. Trimming removed 1 base from V and 0 bases from J, with 9 bases in between. Germline assignment: CDR1 LGHNA and CDR2 YNFKEQ. This CDR3 has 15 residues. CDR3 amino acids: CASSQVDWTNYGYTF. In DNA form, the CDR3 reads TGTGCCAGCAGCCAAGTAGACTGGACTAACTATGGCTACACCTTC.

The chain combines TRBV11-2 with TRBJ2-6, with D uncertain. The germline V and J ends were trimmed by 4 bases and 2 bases, with 9 bases remaining between them. The V gene's germline CDR1 is SGHAT and CDR2 FQNNGV. The CDR3 extends over 15 amino acids. This CDR3 is CASSSGRTGANVLTF. The CDR3 DNA is TGTGCCAGCAGCTCGGGTCGAACTGGGGCCAACGTCCTGACTTTC.

This chain links TRBV5-6 with TRBJ2-1; D call uncertain. Germline V gives CDR1 SGHDT, CDR2 YYEEEE. Trimming shortened V by 0 bases and J by 10 bases, and 11 bases separated the two germline ends. The CDR3 loop spans 13 amino acids. The CDR3 DNA follows: TGTGCCAGCAGCTTGGGGACGTGGGGAGAGCAGTTCTTC. Translated: CASSLGTWGEQFF.

This chain uses TRBV27 with TRBJ2-7; 9 nucleotides match TRBD2. CDR1 is MNHEY and CDR2 is SMNVEV in the germline V gene (reference sequence). With V trimmed by 3 bases and J by 2 bases, 2 bases remained unmatched. The CDR3 has 14 amino acids. CDR3 residues: CASSFASGAYEQYF. The CDR3 DNA reads as TGTGCCAGCAGTTTTGCTAGCGGGGCCTACGAGCAGTACTTC.

This clone has just a few counts. This chain uses TRBV14 with TRBJ2-7; 11 positions match TRBD1. Per germline, CDR1 SGHDN and CDR2 FVKESK. The CDR3 runs to 15 residues. V lost 3 bases and J lost 5; bases outside the gene matches: 6. The CDR3 nucleotides read TGTGCCAGCAGCCATTTCCGGGACAGGGGGAACGAGCAGTACTTC. It yields the protein CASSHFRDRGNEQYF.

V is TRBV15 and J is TRBJ1-6; tentative D call: TRBD1 (6 bases). Per the germline V gene, CDR1 is LNHNV and CDR2 is YYDKDF (reference sequence). This CDR3 contains 14 residues. The V and J ends lost 5 bases and 14 bases respectively, with 19 bases between them. CDR3 nucleotide sequence: TGTGCCACCAGCTTACCCCAGGGGAGTAGGACCCTCCACTTT. It encodes CATSLPQGSRTLHF.

The rearrangement joins TRBV2 to TRBJ1-5; D is unclear. The CDR3 contains 16 residues. Trimming cost V 4 bases and J 1 base, with 14 bases left between them. CDR1 is SNHLY, CDR2 FYNNEI, per germline. The DNA for the CDR3 is TGTGCCAGCAGTGTTTTGGGAGGGAAAAGCAATCAGCCCCAGCATTTT. Residues: CASSVLGGKSNQPQHF.

This clone was seen just once. The CDR3 sequence is CASSLSVLASGELFF. The CDR3, as DNA: TGTGCCAGCAGTTTATCGGTACTAGCGTCCGGGGAGCTGTTTTTT. The chain combines TRBV28 with TRBJ2-2; TRBD2 aligns across 7 bases. The CDR3 runs to 15 residues. Trimming removed 1 base from V and 6 bases from J; junction bases left unmatched: 5. Per germline, CDR1 MDHEN and CDR2 SYDVKM.

The rearrangement joins TRBV7-6 to TRBJ2-2; D gene unclear. Trimming cost V 0 bases and J 0 bases, with 8 bases left between them. Germline-derived CDR1 and CDR2 are SGHVS and FNYEAQ. This CDR3 contains 16 residues. The CDR3 DNA reads TGTGCCAGCAGCTTAGCAGTAGCAACGAACACCGGGGAGCTGTTTTTT. Translating gives CASSLAVATNTGELFF. Variable domain in full (rest from reference TRBV7-6 and TRBJ2-2): GAGVSQSPRYKVTKRGQDVALRCDPISGHVSLYWYRQALGQGPEFLTYFNYEAQQDKSGLPNDRFSAERPEGSISTLTIQRTEQRDSAMYRCASSLAVATNTGELFFGEGSRLTVL.

This clone occurred a few times. This chain uses TRBV14 with TRBJ2-2; D is ambiguous. Germline lookup yields CDR1 SGHDN and CDR2 FVKESK. V was cut by 2 bases and J by 4 bases, with 8 bases left in between. The CDR3 is 14 amino acids. CDR3 residues: CASSQLQLTGELFF. The CDR3 DNA is TGTGCCAGCAGCCAACTACAGCTCACCGGGGAGCTGTTTTTT.

V is TRBV5-4 and J is TRBJ1-3, with 9 bases aligning to TRBD1. Unmatched junction bases numbered 6, after V lost 3 bases and J lost 8 bases. CDR1 is SGHNT and CDR2 is YYREEE in the germline V gene (reference sequence). CDR3 size: 14 residues. CDR3: CASSSGQGRHTIYF. CDR3 nucleotide sequence: TGTGCCAGCAGCTCCGGACAGGGGAGGCACACCATATATTTT.

The rearrangement joins TRBV3-1 (or the pseudogene TRBV3-2) to TRBJ2-5; a weak D match, TRBD2 (6 bases). Trimming took 1 base from V and 4 from J, leaving 13 bases between them. Looked up from germline, CDR1 is LGHDT and CDR2 is YNNKEL (reference sequence). There are 15 residues in the CDR3. The CDR3 nucleotides are TGTGCCAGCAGCCAAGGGGTGGGCGGGGCAGAGACCCAGTACTTC. Encoded protein: CASSQGVGGAETQYF.

The rearrangement uses TRBV6-2 or TRBV6-3 and TRBJ1-2; D unresolved. V was trimmed by 4 bases and J by 8 bases, leaving 14 bases between them. The V gene's germline CDR1 is MNHEY and CDR2 SVGEGT. The CDR3 consists of 13 residues. The CDR3 here is CASSSPNRGGYTF. The CDR3 DNA follows: TGTGCCAGCAGTTCTCCCAATCGGGGAGGCTACACCTTC.

The CDR3 reads CASSVQGGNQPQHF. DNA of the CDR3: TGCGCCAGCAGCGTACAGGGAGGCAATCAGCCCCAGCATTTT. V gene TRBV5-1 combines with J gene TRBJ1-5; possible D gene TRBD1, 6 bases. Trimming pared 4 bases from V and 2 bases from J, leaving 10 bases between. Germline CDR1 and CDR2: SGHRS and YFSETQ. The CDR3 length is 14 residues.

This clone turned up a few times. J is TRBJ2-2 and V is TRBV7-6, with TRBD1 matching over 11 bases. CDR1 is SGHVS and CDR2 is FNYEAQ in the germline V gene. The CDR3 sequence is 15 residues long. The V gene end was trimmed by 3 bases and the J gene end by 6 bases; junction bases not matched to a gene: 3. The CDR3 spells CASSLGTGGSGELFF. The CDR3 DNA sequence: TGTGCCAGCAGCTTGGGGACAGGGGGATCCGGGGAGCTGTTTTTT.

This sequence joins TRBV2 and TRBJ1-1, with D perhaps matching TRBD1 (5 bases). V dropped 11 bases and J dropped 1 base, with 14 bases sitting between them. Germline V lookup: CDR1 SNHLY, CDR2 FYNNEI. This CDR3 has 13 amino acids. In nucleotides, the CDR3 is TGTGCCGTCCGGGGGGGGGAGAACACTGAAGCTTTCTTT. As protein: CAVRGGENTEAFF.

The chain uses TRBV19 and TRBJ2-2; D call uncertain. The germline V gene encodes CDR1 LNHDA and CDR2 SQIVND (reference sequence). Trimming removed 3 bases at V and 1 base at J, with 9 bases between. This CDR3 contains 15 residues. The CDR3 loop is CASSILAGNTGELFF. DNA for the CDR3: TGTGCCAGTAGTATTTTGGCAGGGAACACCGGGGAGCTGTTTTTT.

In this sample, this clone turned up once. This sequence joins TRBV7-8 and TRBJ2-1, with D unclear. The CDR3 loop spans 18 amino acids. Germline-derived CDR1 and CDR2 are SGHVS and FQNEAQ. Trimming removed 5 bases at V and 2 bases at J, with 22 bases between. CDR3 in DNA: TGTGCCAGCAGCCTATCCCGCCTAGGGATCCAGACCTACAATGAGCAGTTCTTC. Translating gives CASSLSRLGIQTYNEQFF.

This chain connects TRBV20-1 to TRBJ1-1; D is unclear. Germline values: CDR1 DFQATT, CDR2 SNEGSKA (reference sequence). The V gene lost 7 bases and the J gene lost 0 bases, with 6 bases spanning the gap. CDR3 size: 11 residues. DNA of the CDR3: TGCAGTGTTGGGATGAACACTGAAGCTTTCTTT. This gives the protein CSVGMNTEAFF.

The J gene is TRBJ1-5, the V gene TRBV28; TRBD1 agrees at 9 bases. This CDR3 is built from 13 residues. Germline values: CDR1 MDHEN, CDR2 SYDVKM. The V and J ends lost 5 bases and 4 bases, in that order; junction bases with no gene match: 0. Here the CDR3 DNA reads TGTGCCAGCAGTGGACAGGGGAATCAGCCCCAGCATTTT. Its translation: CASSGQGNQPQHF.